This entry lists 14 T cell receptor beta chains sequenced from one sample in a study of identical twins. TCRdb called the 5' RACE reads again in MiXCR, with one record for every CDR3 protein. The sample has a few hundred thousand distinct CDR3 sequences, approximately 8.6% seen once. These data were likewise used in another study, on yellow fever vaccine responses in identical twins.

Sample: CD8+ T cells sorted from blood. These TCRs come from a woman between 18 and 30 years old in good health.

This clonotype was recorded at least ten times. In nucleotides, the CDR3 is TGTGCCAGCAGTTTAGGGACTAGCTTTGCCGGGGAGCTGTTTTTT. Protein: CASSLGTSFAGELFF. The chain couples TRBV28 to TRBJ2-2, with 9 bases fitting TRBD2. Germline V gene data show CDR1 as MDHEN and CDR2 as SYDVKM. V lost 2 bases to trimming and J lost 6 bases; unmatched junction nucleotides: 4. The CDR3 sequence is 15 residues long.

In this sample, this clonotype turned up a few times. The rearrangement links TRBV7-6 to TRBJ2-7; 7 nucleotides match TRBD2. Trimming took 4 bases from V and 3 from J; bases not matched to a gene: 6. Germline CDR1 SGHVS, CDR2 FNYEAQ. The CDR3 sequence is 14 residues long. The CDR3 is CASSSWGGSYEQYF. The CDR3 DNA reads TGTGCCAGCAGCTCTTGGGGGGGGAGCTACGAGCAGTACTTC.

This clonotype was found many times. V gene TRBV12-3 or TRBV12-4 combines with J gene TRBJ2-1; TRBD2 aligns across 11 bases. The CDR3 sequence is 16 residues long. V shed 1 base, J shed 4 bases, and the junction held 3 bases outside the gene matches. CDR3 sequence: CASSLGLAGGYNEQFF. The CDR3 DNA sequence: TGTGCCAGCAGTTTAGGTTTAGCGGGAGGGTACAATGAGCAGTTCTTC.

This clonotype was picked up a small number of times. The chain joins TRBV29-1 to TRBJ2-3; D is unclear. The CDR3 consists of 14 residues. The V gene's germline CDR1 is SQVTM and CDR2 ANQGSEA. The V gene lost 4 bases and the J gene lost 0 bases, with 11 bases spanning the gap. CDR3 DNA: TGCAGCGTTGTGCTGGGAAGTAGCACAGATACGCAGTATTTT. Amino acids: CSVVLGSSTDTQYF.

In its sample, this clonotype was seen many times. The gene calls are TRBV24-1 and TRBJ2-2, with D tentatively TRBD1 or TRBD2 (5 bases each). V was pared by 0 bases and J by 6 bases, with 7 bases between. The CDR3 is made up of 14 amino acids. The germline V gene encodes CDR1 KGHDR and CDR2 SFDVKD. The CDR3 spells CATSDLEGSGELFF. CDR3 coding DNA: TGTGCCACCAGTGATTTGGAGGGGTCCGGGGAGCTGTTTTTT.

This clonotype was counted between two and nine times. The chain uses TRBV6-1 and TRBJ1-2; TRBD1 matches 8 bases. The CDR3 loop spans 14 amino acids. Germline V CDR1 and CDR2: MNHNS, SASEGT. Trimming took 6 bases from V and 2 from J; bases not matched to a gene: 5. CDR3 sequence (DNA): TGTGCCAGCAGACCGGACAGGGAGAACTATGGCTACACCTTC. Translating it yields CASRPDRENYGYTF.

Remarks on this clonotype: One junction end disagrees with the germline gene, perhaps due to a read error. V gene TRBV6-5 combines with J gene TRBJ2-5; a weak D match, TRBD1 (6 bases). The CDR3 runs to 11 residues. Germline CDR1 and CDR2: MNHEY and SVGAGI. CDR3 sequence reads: CASSNSRGQYF. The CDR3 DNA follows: TGTGCCAGCAGTAACTCCAGGGGCCAGTACTTC.

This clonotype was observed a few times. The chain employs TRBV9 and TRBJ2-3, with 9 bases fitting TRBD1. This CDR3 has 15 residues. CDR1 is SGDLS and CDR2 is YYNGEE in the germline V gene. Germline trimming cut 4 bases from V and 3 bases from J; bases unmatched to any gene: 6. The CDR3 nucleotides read TGTGCCAGCAGCAGGGGGACAGGGATTACAGATACGCAGTATTTT. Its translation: CASSRGTGITDTQYF. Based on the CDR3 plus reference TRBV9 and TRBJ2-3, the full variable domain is DSGVTQTPKHLITATGQRVTLRCSPRSGDLSVYWYQQSLDQGLQFLIQYYNGEERAKGNILERFSAQQFPDLHSELNLSSLELGDSALYFCASSRGTGITDTQYFGPGTRLTVL.

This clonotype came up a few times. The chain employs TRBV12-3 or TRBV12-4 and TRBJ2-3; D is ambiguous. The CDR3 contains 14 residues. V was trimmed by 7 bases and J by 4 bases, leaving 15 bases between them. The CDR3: CASTSESAPDTQYF. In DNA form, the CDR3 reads TGTGCCAGCACCTCCGAAAGTGCGCCAGATACGCAGTATTTT.

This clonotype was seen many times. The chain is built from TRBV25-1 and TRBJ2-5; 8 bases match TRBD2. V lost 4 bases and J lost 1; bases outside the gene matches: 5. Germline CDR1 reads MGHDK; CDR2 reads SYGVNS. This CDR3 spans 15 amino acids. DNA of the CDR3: TGTGCCAGCAGTGTTCCCGGGACTAGCCAAGAGACCCAGTACTTC. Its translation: CASSVPGTSQETQYF.

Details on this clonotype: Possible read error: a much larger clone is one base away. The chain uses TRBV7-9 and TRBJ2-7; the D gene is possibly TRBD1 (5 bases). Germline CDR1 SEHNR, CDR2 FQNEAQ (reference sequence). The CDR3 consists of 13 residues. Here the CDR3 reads CASNLVRDYEQYF. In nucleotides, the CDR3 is TGTGCCAGCAACTTAGTCAGGGATTACGAGCAGTACTTC.

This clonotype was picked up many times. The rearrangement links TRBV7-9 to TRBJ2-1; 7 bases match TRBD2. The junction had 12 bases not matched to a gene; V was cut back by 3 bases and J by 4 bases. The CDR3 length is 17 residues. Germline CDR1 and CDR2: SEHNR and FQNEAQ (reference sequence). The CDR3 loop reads CASSLGWDYRTYNEQFF. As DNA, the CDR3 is TGTGCCAGCAGCTTGGGATGGGACTATAGGACATACAATGAGCAGTTCTTC. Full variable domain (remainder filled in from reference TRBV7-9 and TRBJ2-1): DTGVSQNPRHKITKRGQNVTFRCDPISEHNRLYWYRQTLGQGPEFLTYFQNEAQLEKSRLLSDRFSAERPKGSFSTLEIQRTEQGDSAMYLCASSLGWDYRTYNEQFFGPGTRLTVL.

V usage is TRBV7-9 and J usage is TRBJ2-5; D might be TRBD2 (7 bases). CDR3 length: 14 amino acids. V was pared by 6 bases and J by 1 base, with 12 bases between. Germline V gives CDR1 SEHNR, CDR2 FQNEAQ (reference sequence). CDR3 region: CASRGEGVQETQYF. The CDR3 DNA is TGTGCCAGCAGGGGGGAGGGGGTCCAAGAGACCCAGTACTTC.

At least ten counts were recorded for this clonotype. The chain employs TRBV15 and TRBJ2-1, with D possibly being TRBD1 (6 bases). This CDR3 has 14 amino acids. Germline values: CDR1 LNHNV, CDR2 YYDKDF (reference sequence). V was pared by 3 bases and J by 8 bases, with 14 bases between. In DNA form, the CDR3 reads TGTGCCACCAGCAGTGGACAGACACAGGATGAGCAGTTCTTC. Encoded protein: CATSSGQTQDEQFF.